The sequence of this T cell receptor beta chain was determined in a study of T-cell reconstitution after alpha-beta-depleted transplantation in children. Broader study findings: It was newly produced T cells that mostly accounted for T-cell counts and diversity one year after transplant. Reports say that about two months after transplant, the alpha-beta T cells came out of several hundred graft clones that had expanded. At day 60, the high TCRbeta diversity found in some patients originated from recipient T cells and thymic progenitors that had survived.

Germline V gives CDR1 MDHEN, CDR2 SYDVKM. The CDR3 runs to 14 residues. Trimming shortened V by 7 bases and J by 2 bases, and 15 bases separated the two germline ends. As it was prepared, the TCRbeta library received unique molecular identifiers. TCRdb reprocessed the PCR reads via MiXCR and lists one record per CDR3 protein. The table has roughly 350,000 distinct CDR3 sequences, 15% to 20% seen once. This clonotype was seen a handful of times. Its specificity is unknown. The sequence came from a male patient aged 2 to 10 who had a stem cell transplant for acute lymphoblastic leukemia, so the T cells may come from the graft donor. Here the sequenced sample was PBMCs, mostly from graft donor cells, taken 360 days after TCRalphabeta/CD19-depleted stem cell transplant. The chain carries TRBV28 and TRBJ2-7; D is perhaps TRBD1 (5 bases). The CDR3 DNA reads as TGTGCCAGCATCTCCTGGAAGGGGACCTACGAGCAGTACTTC. It encodes CASISWKGTYEQYF.